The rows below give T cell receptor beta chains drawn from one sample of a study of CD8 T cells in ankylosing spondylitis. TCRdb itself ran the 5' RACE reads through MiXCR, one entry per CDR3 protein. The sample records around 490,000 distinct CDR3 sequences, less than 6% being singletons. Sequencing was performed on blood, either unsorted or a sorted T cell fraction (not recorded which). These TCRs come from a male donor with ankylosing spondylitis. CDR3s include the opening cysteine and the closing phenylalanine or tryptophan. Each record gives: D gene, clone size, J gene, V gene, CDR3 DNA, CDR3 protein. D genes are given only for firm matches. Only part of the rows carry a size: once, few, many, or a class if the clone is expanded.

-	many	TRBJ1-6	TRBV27	TGTGCCAGCAGTTTTTTTCAGTTTAATTCACCCCTCCACTTT	CASSFFQFNSPLHF
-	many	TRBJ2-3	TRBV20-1	TGCAGTGCCCCAACTAGTGTTAATTCATATAGGGCAGATACGCAGTATTTT	CSAPTSVNSYRADTQYF
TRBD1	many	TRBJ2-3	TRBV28	TGTGCCAGCAGCCCAGGACAGGGGTATCAGGCAGATACGCAGTATTTT	CASSPGQGYQADTQYF
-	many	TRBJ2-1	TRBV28	TGTGCCAGCAGCACAGGGAGAAACTCCTACAATGAGCAGTTCTTC	CASSTGRNSYNEQFF
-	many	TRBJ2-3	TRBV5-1	TGCGCCAGCGGTCTAATAGATACGCAGTATTTT	CASGLIDTQYF
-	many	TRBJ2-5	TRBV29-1	TGCAGCGTCGCGAGACGGATCCAAGAGACCCAGTACTTC	CSVARRIQETQYF
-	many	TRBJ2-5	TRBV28	TGTGCCAGCAGTTTAACTTTGACTCTATCACAGACCCAGTACTTC	CASSLTLTLSQTQYF
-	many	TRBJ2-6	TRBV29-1	TGCAGCGTTTCGGTCACAGGCGGTAAAAGTGGGGCCAACGTCCTGACTTTC	CSVSVTGGKSGANVLTF
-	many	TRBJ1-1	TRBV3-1	TGTGCCAGCTCCCGTAATGGAGGGTGGGAAACTGAAGCTTTCTTT	CASSRNGGWETEAFF
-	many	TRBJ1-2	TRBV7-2	TGTGCCAGCAGCTTATTCCTTACTAACTATGGCTACACCTTC	CASSLFLTNYGYTF
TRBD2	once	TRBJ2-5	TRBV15	TGTGCCACCAGCGGGGGGGTGGCTAGCGGGGGGTTCGGAGAGACCCAGTACTTC	CATSGGVASGGFGETQYF
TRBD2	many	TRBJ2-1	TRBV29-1	TGCAGCGGGACCAAGCTAGCGGGAGATTACGGTGAGCAGTTCTTC	CSGTKLAGDYGEQFF
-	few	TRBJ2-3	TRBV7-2	TGTGCCAGCAGCTTGTCCCATGGGGGAGATACGCAGTATTTT	CASSLSHGGDTQYF
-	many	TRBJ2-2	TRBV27	TGTGCCAGCGGTTTTGCGTCCGGGGAGCTGTTTTTT	CASGFASGELFF
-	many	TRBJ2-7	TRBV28	TGTGCCAGCTCAAGGGGACACCTTCTGTACGAGCAGTACTTC	CASSRGHLLYEQYF
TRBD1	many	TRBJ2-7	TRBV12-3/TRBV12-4	TGTGCCAGCATCCTGCAGGGGGTCAACGAGCAGTACTTC	CASILQGVNEQYF
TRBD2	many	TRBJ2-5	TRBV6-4	TGTGCCAGCAGTCCAGCGGGAGGGGCGGGGACCCAGTACTTC	CASSPAGGAGTQYF
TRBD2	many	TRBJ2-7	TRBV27	TGTGCCAGCAGTACGACTAGCGGGATCGGCGAGCAGTACTTC	CASSTTSGIGEQYF
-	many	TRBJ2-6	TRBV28	TGTGCCAGCAGTTTGCCGGGATCGTCTGGGGCCAACGTCCTGACTTTC	CASSLPGSSGANVLTF
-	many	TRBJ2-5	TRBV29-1	TGCAGCGTTGGTCACCAAGGGGAGACCCAGTACTTC	CSVGHQGETQYF
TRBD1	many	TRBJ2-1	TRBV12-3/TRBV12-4	TGTGCCAGCAGTTTAGACAGGGGTTTGGGGTTCTTC	CASSLDRGLGFF
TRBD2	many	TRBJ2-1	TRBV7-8	TGTGCCAGCAGCTTAGAGAGTGGGCTAGCGGGTTTCTACAATGAGCAGTTCTTC	CASSLESGLAGFYNEQFF
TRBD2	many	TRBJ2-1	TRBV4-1	TGCGCCAGCAGCCAATCCAAGCGGGGGACCTACAATGAGCAGTTCTTC	CASSQSKRGTYNEQFF
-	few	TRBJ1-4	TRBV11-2	TGTGCCAGCAGCCGCACAGTTGCAACTAATGAAAAACTGTTTTTT	CASSRTVATNEKLFF
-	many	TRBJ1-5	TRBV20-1	TGCAGTGCTAGAGAGGCCCTCAATCAGCCCCAGCATTTT	CSAREALNQPQHF
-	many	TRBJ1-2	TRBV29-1	TGCAGCGTTGACCGCGAGGGGAACTATGGCTACACCTTC	CSVDREGNYGYTF
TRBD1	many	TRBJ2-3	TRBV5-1	TGCGCCAGCAGCTTATGGGGACAGGGAGGGACAGATACGCAGTATTTT	CASSLWGQGGTDTQYF
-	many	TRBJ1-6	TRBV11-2	TGTGCCAGCAGCTTAGGAGACCCCGGGCTCGTCTATAATTCACCCCTCCACTTT	CASSLGDPGLVYNSPLHF
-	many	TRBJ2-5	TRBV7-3	TGTGCCAGCAGCTCAGGAAGGTCGGGGGAGACCCAGTACTTC	CASSSGRSGETQYF
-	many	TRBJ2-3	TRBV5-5	TGTGCCAGCAGACCCCCTGGGGGACGCACAGATACGCAGTATTTT	CASRPPGGRTDTQYF
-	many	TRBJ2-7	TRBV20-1	TGCAGTGCTAGATCACCCTTGGCCTCCTACGAGCAGTACTTC	CSARSPLASYEQYF
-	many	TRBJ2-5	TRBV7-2	TGTGCCAGCAGCTCCCAGACAGGTCAAGAGACCCAGTACTTC	CASSSQTGQETQYF
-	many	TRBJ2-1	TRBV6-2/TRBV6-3	TGTGCCAGCAGTTACCCGTGGGGGGACCGAAAGAATGAGCAGTTCTTC	CASSYPWGDRKNEQFF
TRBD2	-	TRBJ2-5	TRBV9	TGTGCCAGCAGCGCCGGGACTAGAGGGGAGACCCAGTACTTC	CASSAGTRGETQYF
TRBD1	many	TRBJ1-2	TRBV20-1	TGCAGCCTAAGGGACAGGAGGATCTATGGCTACACCTTC	CSLRDRRIYGYTF
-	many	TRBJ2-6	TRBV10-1	TGCGCCAGCAGTGAGTCGGCAGGGACTGGGGCCAACGTCCTGACTTTC	CASSESAGTGANVLTF
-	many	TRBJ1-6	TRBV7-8	TGTGCCAGCGGCCCTAAGACGGGTAATTCACCCCTCCACTTT	CASGPKTGNSPLHF
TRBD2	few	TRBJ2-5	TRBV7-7	TGTGCTAGCAGCTTGGCTAGCGGGGGGGCCCAAGAGACCCAGTACTTC	CASSLASGGAQETQYF
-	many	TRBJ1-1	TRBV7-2	TGTGCCAGCAGCTTAGAATTGCCGGCCGAAGCTTTCTTT	CASSLELPAEAFF
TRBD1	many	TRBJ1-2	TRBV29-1	TGCAGCGTTGGAAAACAGGGGGCGGCTAACTATGGCTACACCTTC	CSVGKQGAANYGYTF
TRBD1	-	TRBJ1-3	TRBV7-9	TGTGCCGAAACAGGGGGACGCTCTGGAAACACCATATATTTT	CAETGGRSGNTIYF
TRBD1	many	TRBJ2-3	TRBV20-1	TGCAGTGCTAGAGATCCCAGGGGGCATGGAGATACGCAGTATTTT	CSARDPRGHGDTQYF
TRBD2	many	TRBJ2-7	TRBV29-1	TGCAGCGCTGGGACTAGCGAATACTACGAGCAGTACTTC	CSAGTSEYYEQYF
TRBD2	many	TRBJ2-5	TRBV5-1	TGCGCCAGCAGCTCGACTAGCGGGGGGCCGGAGGAGACCCAGTACTTC	CASSSTSGGPEETQYF
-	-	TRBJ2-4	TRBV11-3	TGTGCCAGCAGCTTAGATCGGGGAATCAGGGGGAGGTACATTCAGTACTTC	CASSLDRGIRGRYIQYF
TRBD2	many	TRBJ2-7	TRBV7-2	TGTGCCAGCAGCGACCGGACTAGCGGAAGCTCCTACGAGCAGTACTTC	CASSDRTSGSSYEQYF